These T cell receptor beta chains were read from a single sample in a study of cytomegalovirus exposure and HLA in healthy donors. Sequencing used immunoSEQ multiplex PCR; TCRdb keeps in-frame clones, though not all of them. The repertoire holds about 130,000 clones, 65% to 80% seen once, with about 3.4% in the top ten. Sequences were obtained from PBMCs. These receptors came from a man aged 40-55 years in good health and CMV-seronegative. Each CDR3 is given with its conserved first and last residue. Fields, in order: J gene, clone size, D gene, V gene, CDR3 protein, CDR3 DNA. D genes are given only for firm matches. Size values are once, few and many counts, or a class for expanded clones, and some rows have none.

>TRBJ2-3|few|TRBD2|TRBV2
CASSGTSGSTDTQYF
TGTGCCAGCAGTGGGACTAGCGGGAGTACAGATACGCAGTATTTT
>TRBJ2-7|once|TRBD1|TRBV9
CASSVGTGVYYEQYF
TGTGCCAGCAGCGTTGGGACAGGGGTTTACTACGAGCAGTACTTC
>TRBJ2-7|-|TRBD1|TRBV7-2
CASSPTRDRLYEQYF
TGTGCCAGCAGCCCCACCCGGGACAGGTTATACGAGCAGTACTTC
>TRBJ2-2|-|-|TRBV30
CAWRIMSTGELFF
TGTGCCTGGAGAATAATGTCCACCGGGGAGCTGTTTTTT
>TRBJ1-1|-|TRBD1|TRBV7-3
CASSPWTGNGEAFF
TGTGCCAGCAGCCCATGGACAGGGAATGGTGAAGCTTTCTTT
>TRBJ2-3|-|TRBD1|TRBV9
CASSAGTGLTDTQYF
TGTGCCAGCAGCGCCGGGACAGGTCTGACAGATACGCAGTATTTT
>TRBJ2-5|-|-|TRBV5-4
CASSLGATLGPQETQYF
TGTGCCAGCAGCTTGGGTGCCACCTTGGGGCCCCAAGAGACCCAGTACTTC
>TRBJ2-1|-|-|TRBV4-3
CASSPGIIANSYNEQFF
TGCGCCAGCAGCCCGGGTATTATAGCGAATTCCTACAATGAGCAGTTCTTC
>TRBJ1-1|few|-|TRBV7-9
CASSTETADTEAFF
TGTGCCAGCAGCACTGAGACAGCCGACACTGAAGCTTTCTTT
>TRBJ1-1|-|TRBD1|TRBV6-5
CASSLQGAATEAFF
TGTGCCAGCAGTTTACAGGGGGCTGCCACTGAAGCTTTCTTT
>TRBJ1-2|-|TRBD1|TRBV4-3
CASSQSRTGVGYGYTF
TGCGCCAGCAGCCAGAGTAGAACAGGGGTGGGGTATGGCTACACCTTC
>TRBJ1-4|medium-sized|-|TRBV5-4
CASKGPNEKLFF
TGTGCCAGCAAGGGGCCGAATGAAAAACTGTTTTTT
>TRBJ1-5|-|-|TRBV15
CATANVRASNQPQHF
TGTGCCACCGCGAATGTCAGGGCGAGCAATCAGCCCCAGCATTTT
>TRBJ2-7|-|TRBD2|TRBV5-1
CASSLSGLAGYEQYF
TGCGCCAGCAGCCTTTCGGGACTAGCGGGCTACGAGCAGTACTTC
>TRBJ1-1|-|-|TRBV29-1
CSVALTGPTEAFF
TGCAGCGTTGCGCTAACAGGGCCCACTGAAGCTTTCTTT
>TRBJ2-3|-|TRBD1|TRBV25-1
CASTPGQVYTDTQYF
TGTGCCAGCACCCCGGGACAGGTTTACACAGATACGCAGTATTTT
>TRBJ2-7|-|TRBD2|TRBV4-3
CASSQGPSGRASEQYF
TGCGCCAGCAGCCAAGGCCCTAGCGGGAGGGCTAGTGAGCAGTACTTC
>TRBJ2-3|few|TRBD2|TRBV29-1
CSVDRLAGGLYTDTQYF
TGCAGCGTTGATCGACTAGCGGGGGGGCTGTACACAGATACGCAGTATTTT
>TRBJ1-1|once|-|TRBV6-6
CASRSTGSDTEAFF
TGTGCCAGCAGGAGTACCGGGAGTGACACTGAAGCTTTCTTT
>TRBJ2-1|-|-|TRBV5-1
CASSLMGGARADEQFF
TGCGCCAGCAGCTTGATGGGCGGGGCGAGGGCCGATGAGCAGTTCTTC
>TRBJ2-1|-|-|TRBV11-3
CASSLTDGSDEQFF
TGTGCCAGCAGCTTAACGGACGGGAGCGATGAGCAGTTCTTC
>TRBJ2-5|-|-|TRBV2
CASSEALGGSQETQYF
TGTGCCAGCAGTGAAGCGCTTGGGGGGTCCCAAGAGACCCAGTACTTC
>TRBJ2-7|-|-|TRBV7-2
CASSRIATISYEQYF
TGTGCCAGCAGCAGAATAGCAACTATATCCTACGAGCAGTACTTC
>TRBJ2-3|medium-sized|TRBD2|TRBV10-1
CASSDSGTSGFTDTQYF
TGCGCCAGCAGTGATTCCGGGACTAGCGGATTCACAGATACGCAGTATTTT
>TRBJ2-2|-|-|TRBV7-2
CASSLVDEGEGELFF
TGTGCCAGCAGCTTAGTAGATGAGGGCGAGGGGGAGCTGTTTTTT
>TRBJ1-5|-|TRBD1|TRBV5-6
CASSSGTGNQPQHF
TGTGCCAGCAGCTCCGGGACAGGTAATCAGCCCCAGCATTTT
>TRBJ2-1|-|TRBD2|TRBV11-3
CASSLLVAGNEQFF
TGTGCCAGCAGCTTGCTGGTAGCGGGCAATGAGCAGTTCTTC
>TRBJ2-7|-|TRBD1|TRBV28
CASSPWAGGEQYF
TGTGCCAGCAGCCCATGGGCAGGGGGCGAGCAGTACTTC